Each of the 13 T cell receptor beta chains below was sequenced from the same sample in a study of T-cell memory formation after mild COVID-19. TCRdb fed the 5' RACE reads into MiXCR, producing one record per CDR3 protein. This sample has around 510,000 distinct CDR3 sequences; about a fifth occur once, and the top ten carry around 8.4%. Material for sequencing was PBMCs or a T cell subset sorted from them (not recorded which). The receptors were gathered from an adult woman who had mild COVID-19 (a few samples of this study predate the infection). Cell type and time point are not known.

This clonotype has only a few counts. The gene calls are TRBV4-1 and TRBJ1-5, with a tentative D call TRBD1 (5 bases). Deletions cut 0 bases from V and 2 bases from J, with 11 bases between. The CDR3 spans 16 residues. In germline, CDR1 is MGHRA, CDR2 YSYEKL. The CDR3 spells CASSQEDTMGNQPQHF. The CDR3, as DNA: TGCGCCAGCAGCCAAGAGGACACCATGGGCAATCAGCCCCAGCATTTT.

This clonotype was detected a few times. The J gene is TRBJ1-2, the V gene TRBV5-1, with D maybe TRBD1 (5 bases). Germline assignment: CDR1 SGHRS and CDR2 YFSETQ. This CDR3 contains 13 residues. Trimming shortened V by 3 bases and J by 5 bases, and 11 bases separated the two germline ends. The CDR3 nucleotides are TGCGCCAGCAGCTCGGGACGGCCTTATGGCTACACCTTC. Residues: CASSSGRPYGYTF. Combining the CDR3 with reference TRBV5-1 and TRBJ1-2 gives the whole variable domain KAGVTQTPRYLIKTRGQQVTLSCSPISGHRSVSWYQQTPGQGLQFLFEYFSETQRNKGNFPGRFSGRQFSNSRSEMNVSTLELGDSALYLCASSSGRPYGYTFGSGTRLTVV.

This clonotype has at least ten counts. The chain employs TRBV4-1 and TRBJ2-1, with D hard to call. Germline V gives CDR1 MGHRA, CDR2 YSYEKL. This CDR3 is built from 12 residues. V was cut by 0 bases and J by 6 bases, with 3 bases left in between. The CDR3 is CASSQDGNEQFF. In DNA, the CDR3 is TGCGCCAGCAGCCAAGATGGCAATGAGCAGTTCTTC.

V gene TRBV7-9 combines with J gene TRBJ1-5; TRBD1 matches 8 bases. CDR1 and CDR2 (germline): SEHNR, FQNEAQ (reference sequence). Losses at the gene ends were 5 bases for V and 4 bases for J; bases not matched to a gene: 13. CDR3 length: 17 amino acids. The CDR3 DNA reads TGTGCCAGCAGCGCCTTCGGACAGGGAGGTTCTAATCAGCCCCAGCATTTT. Encoded protein: CASSAFGQGGSNQPQHF.

The table lists this clonotype with a few counts. The J gene is TRBJ1-1, the V gene TRBV5-4; D ambiguous. The CDR3 totals 16 residues. V lost 0 bases and J 5 bases, leaving 17 bases between the germline ends. The germline CDR1 and CDR2 sequences are SGHNT and YYREEE (reference sequence). The CDR3 reads CASSLVEGTTWTEAFF. CDR3 sequence (DNA): TGTGCCAGCAGCTTGGTCGAGGGTACGACTTGGACTGAAGCTTTCTTT.

This clonotype was counted a few times. This sequence joins TRBV6-1 and TRBJ2-7; D might be TRBD1 (5 bases). CDR1 MNHNS and CDR2 SASEGT come from the germline V gene. CDR3 length: 14 residues. Trimming shortened V by 6 bases and J by 0 bases, and 12 bases separated the two germline ends. This chain's CDR3 is CASSLRGLSYEQYF. The CDR3 DNA sequence: TGTGCCAGCAGCCTTAGGGGCCTCTCCTACGAGCAGTACTTC.

This clonotype appeared a few times. CDR3 sequence (DNA): TGCGCCAGCAGCTTGGTGGGGCGCGAACCCTACAATGAGCAGTTCTTC. Encoded protein: CASSLVGREPYNEQFF. This chain links TRBV5-1 with TRBJ2-1; the D gene is possibly TRBD1 (5 bases). Germline CDR1 reads SGHRS; CDR2 reads YFSETQ. There are 16 residues in the CDR3. Trimming stripped 0 bases from V and 2 bases from J, with 12 bases between. Full variable domain (missing parts from reference TRBV5-1 and TRBJ2-1): KAGVTQTPRYLIKTRGQQVTLSCSPISGHRSVSWYQQTPGQGLQFLFEYFSETQRNKGNFPGRFSGRQFSNSRSEMNVSTLELGDSALYLCASSLVGREPYNEQFFGPGTRLTVL.

The rearrangement uses TRBV5-5 and TRBJ1-1, with a possible D match to TRBD1 (5 bases). This CDR3 is built from 15 residues. The V end was cut by 4 bases, the J end by 0 bases, with 13 bases between. In germline, CDR1 is SGHKS, CDR2 YYEKEE (reference sequence). As DNA, the CDR3 is TGTGCCAGCAGCGCCCTCCCGACAGTGAACACTGAAGCTTTCTTT. Amino acids: CASSALPTVNTEAFF.

The gene calls are TRBV30 and TRBJ2-2, with D unclear. Trimming left V 3 bases short and J 8 bases short, with 10 bases between. The CDR3 loop spans 12 amino acids. Germline CDR1 is GTSNPN and CDR2 is SVGIG (reference sequence). The CDR3 region is CAWSPIVGELFF. In DNA, the CDR3 is TGTGCCTGGAGCCCAATAGTTGGGGAGCTGTTTTTT.

This clonotype was picked up a small number of times. V and J are TRBV19 and TRBJ1-3; a weak D match, TRBD1 (5 bases). Per germline, CDR1 LNHDA and CDR2 SQIVND (reference sequence). This CDR3 has 14 residues. Trimming cost V 10 bases and J 0 bases, with 13 bases left between them. The DNA of the CDR3 is TGTGCCACCCATCGGGGGAGCTCTGGAAACACCATATATTTT. This gives the protein CATHRGSSGNTIYF.

This clonotype was seen more than once but under ten times. V and J are TRBV7-9 and TRBJ1-2, with TRBD1 matching over 7 bases. The germline V gene has CDR1 SEHNR and CDR2 FQNEAQ (reference sequence). The junction had 12 bases not matched to a gene; V was cut back by 7 bases and J by 4 bases. This CDR3 is built from 15 residues. The CDR3: CASIPPGQETYGYTF. DNA of the CDR3: TGTGCCAGCATCCCCCCTGGACAGGAAACCTATGGCTACACCTTC.

The chain has TRBV19 and TRBJ1-5, with D unclear. The V and J ends lost 5 bases and 0 bases respectively, with 17 bases between them. The CDR3 is 17 residues long. Germline assignment: CDR1 LNHDA and CDR2 SQIVND (reference sequence). The CDR3 DNA sequence: TGTGCCAGTAGTGGAGTGGCACACGAAGATAGCAATCAGCCCCAGCATTTT. This sequence encodes CASSGVAHEDSNQPQHF.

This clonotype appeared a single time. This sequence joins TRBV7-9 and TRBJ2-7; 10 nucleotides align to TRBD2. CDR3 length: 18 residues. V shed 5 bases and J 0 bases; nucleotides not matched to a gene: 13. Germline V gene data show CDR1 as SEHNR and CDR2 as FQNEAQ (reference sequence). The CDR3 coding sequence is TGTGCCAGCAGCCCTGCCCGGCTAGCGGGAGACACCTCCTACGAGCAGTACTTC. It specifies CASSPARLAGDTSYEQYF.